Given below is one T cell receptor (beta chain) in context. Its specificity is unknown. This sample was included in a study of blood T cells in healthy people across ages. PCR was performed a second time for about 7 to 12 cycles using a sample-barcoded 5' primer and a J-beta primer mix. Researchers report that each sample yielded at least 2.5 million CDR3-containing paired-end reads. Each CDR3 protein is one row after TCRdb ran MiXCR on the 5' RACE reads. The sample contains around 1,900,000 distinct CDR3 sequences, about two fifths of which appear only once. Study-level points and caveats: Aged donors had fewer naive CD4+ cells and lower diversity than long-lived donors. In these data, TCR beta diversity tracked strongly with naive T cell percentage. Observed TCR beta diversity per million T cells went down as age went up. This fall followed a roughly linear course with age.

This CDR3 is 15 amino acids long. J was trimmed by 2 bases and V by 4 bases; bases with no gene match: 7. Germline V CDR1 and CDR2: SGHRS, YFSETQ. Sequencing was carried out using blood. This rearrangement joins TRBV5-1 to TRBJ2-7; 9 positions agree with TRBD1. The TCR sequence derives from a human donor in good health. CDR3 protein: CASSRGQGRPYEQYF. In DNA, the CDR3 is TGCGCCAGCAGCCGGGGACAGGGCCGGCCCTACGAGCAGTACTTC.